A selection of T cell receptor beta chains follows, all from one sample in a study of cytomegalovirus exposure and HLA in healthy donors. Only in-frame clones appear in the TCRdb table, and some are missing; sequencing was by immunoSEQ multiplex PCR. Found here are over 100,000 clones; the top ten clones hold 6.8%. Material for sequencing was PBMCs. The receptors derive from a man in his forties in good health and CMV-seropositive. CDR3s include the opening cysteine and the closing phenylalanine or tryptophan. The D gene is left open where the match is weak.

length: 16; D: -; J: TRBJ2-7; V: TRBV28; CDR3: CASSFLRDTPDYEQYF
length: 15; D: -; J: TRBJ2-1; V: TRBV5-1; CDR3: CASSSSTGLGNEQFF
length: 14; D: -; J: TRBJ1-2; V: TRBV7-9; CDR3: CASSSTGRENGYTF
length: 16; D: -; J: TRBJ1-4; V: TRBV4-1; CDR3: CASSQDGAGREEKLFF
length: 14; D: -; J: TRBJ2-2; V: TRBV19; CDR3: CASSPGLFTGELCF
length: 15; D: TRBD1; J: TRBJ2-2; V: TRBV10-2; CDR3: CASSMDRPNTGELFF
length: 15; D: -; J: TRBJ2-1; V: TRBV10-3; CDR3: CAISVGGGPYNEQFF
length: 13; D: -; J: TRBJ1-2; V: TRBV28; CDR3: CASTTRSNYGYTF
length: 16; D: TRBD1; J: TRBJ2-5; V: TRBV27; CDR3: CASSLAARTGVREQYF
length: 17; D: TRBD1; J: TRBJ1-4; V: TRBV5-6; CDR3: CASSLRGTGDIGEKLFF
length: 15; D: -; J: TRBJ1-2; V: TRBV28; CDR3: CASSSPRTPVDGYTF
length: 13; D: -; J: TRBJ2-7; V: TRBV18; CDR3: CASSSLDSNKQYF
length: 13; D: -; J: TRBJ2-7; V: TRBV10-3; CDR3: CAITSRGTYEQYF
length: 13; D: TRBD1; J: TRBJ1-3; V: TRBV2; CDR3: CARHSYRGNTIYF
length: 16; D: TRBD1; J: TRBJ2-1; V: TRBV5-1; CDR3: CASSSAGTVPKNEQFF
length: 14; D: -; J: TRBJ2-7; V: TRBV18; CDR3: CASSPSGSTYEQYF
length: 12; D: -; J: TRBJ1-1; V: TRBV10-3; CDR3: CANSEGGGRAFF
length: 15; D: -; J: TRBJ2-3; V: TRBV7-3; CDR3: CASSPDTFSTDTQYF
length: 16; D: -; J: TRBJ2-2; V: TRBV19; CDR3: CASISRLAVGTGELFF
length: 14; D: -; J: TRBJ1-2; V: TRBV7-2; CDR3: CASNIDSRSRGYTF
length: 12; D: -; J: TRBJ1-5; V: TRBV7-9; CDR3: CASSLPPEPQHF
length: 15; D: TRBD1; J: TRBJ2-7; V: TRBV5-1; CDR3: CASSPGDRGADEQYF
length: 18; D: TRBD1; J: TRBJ1-4; V: TRBV15; CDR3: CATSTSPHRGPTNEKLFF
length: 15; D: TRBD2; J: TRBJ2-7; V: TRBV6-1; CDR3: CASSERLAGAYEQYF
length: 15; D: TRBD2; J: TRBJ2-2; V: TRBV10-1; CDR3: CASGGLAGNTGELFF
length: 13; D: -; J: TRBJ2-3; V: TRBV28; CDR3: CASSLSGPDTQYF
length: 16; D: TRBD1; J: TRBJ1-6; V: TRBV19; CDR3: CASSPTGTGKYSPLHF
length: 20; D: -; J: TRBJ1-4; V: TRBV7-8; CDR3: CASSLAGWGGGLTTNEKLFF
length: 16; D: TRBD2; J: TRBJ2-7; V: TRBV7-3; CDR3: CASSLNIVGGSYEQYF
length: 12; D: -; J: TRBJ1-2; V: TRBV2; CDR3: CASRYSNYGYTF
length: 16; D: TRBD1; J: TRBJ2-7; V: TRBV27; CDR3: CASSPSPGTGTYEQYF
length: 14; D: -; J: TRBJ2-6; V: TRBV15; CDR3: CATSRAVGANVLTF
length: 15; D: -; J: TRBJ2-5; V: TRBV6-5; CDR3: CASRLGFALGETQYF
length: 16; D: TRBD1; J: TRBJ2-6; V: TRBV7-9; CDR3: CASSDRVNSGANVLTF
length: 12; D: -; J: TRBJ2-7; V: TRBV19; CDR3: CASSSGGGEQYF
length: 15; D: TRBD2; J: TRBJ2-5; V: TRBV11-2; CDR3: CASSLAGGYQETQYF
length: 14; D: TRBD1; J: TRBJ2-7; V: TRBV15; CDR3: CATSGQGATYEQYF
length: 13; D: -; J: TRBJ1-5; V: TRBV5-1; CDR3: CASSFRDNQPQHF
length: 17; D: -; J: TRBJ1-3; V: TRBV7-9; CDR3: CASIKGSGKSSGNTIYF
length: 16; D: TRBD2; J: TRBJ2-5; V: TRBV5-1; CDR3: CASSLAGTSGVETQYF
length: 20; D: TRBD2; J: TRBJ2-1; V: TRBV7-6; CDR3: CASSPRGTSGRASTYNEQFF
length: 16; D: -; J: TRBJ1-4; V: TRBV5-1; CDR3: CASSLSSGAGGEKLFF
length: 17; D: -; J: TRBJ1-3; V: TRBV19; CDR3: CASSIDRDWISGNTIYF
length: 15; D: TRBD1; J: TRBJ2-3; V: TRBV12-5; CDR3: CASAPGQGHTDTQYF
length: 16; D: TRBD1; J: TRBJ2-2; V: TRBV5-6; CDR3: CASNLRQGARTGELFF
length: 17; D: TRBD2; J: TRBJ2-5; V: TRBV19; CDR3: CASSGGLAGRNQETQYF
length: 16; D: TRBD1; J: TRBJ1-1; V: TRBV18; CDR3: CASSPSLPTGDTEAFF
length: 14; D: TRBD1; J: TRBJ2-7; V: TRBV19; CDR3: CASSPRQGGYEQYF